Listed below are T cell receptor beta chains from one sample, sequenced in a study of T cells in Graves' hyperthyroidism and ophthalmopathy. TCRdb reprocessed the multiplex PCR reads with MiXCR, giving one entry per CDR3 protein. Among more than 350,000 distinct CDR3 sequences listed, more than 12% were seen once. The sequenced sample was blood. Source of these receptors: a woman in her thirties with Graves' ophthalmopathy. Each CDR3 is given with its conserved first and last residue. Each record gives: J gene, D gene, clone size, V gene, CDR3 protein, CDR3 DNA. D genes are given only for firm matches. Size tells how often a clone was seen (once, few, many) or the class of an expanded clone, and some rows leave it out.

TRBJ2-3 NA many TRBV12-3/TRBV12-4 CASALGGADTQYF TGTGCCAGCGCATTGGGGGGCGCAGATACGCAGTATTTT
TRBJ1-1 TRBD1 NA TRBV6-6 CASSYGGGGTEAFF TGTGCCAGCAGTTACGGAGGGGGCGGTACTGAAGCTTTCTTT
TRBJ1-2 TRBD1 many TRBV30 CAWRFFWGQSYGYTF TGTGCCTGGAGATTTTTTTGGGGACAGTCCTATGGCTACACCTTC
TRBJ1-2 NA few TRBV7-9 CASSLIAGENGYTF TGTGCCAGCAGCTTAATAGCAGGAGAAAATGGCTACACCTTC
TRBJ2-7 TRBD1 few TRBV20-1 CSATDLAGTGVPYEQYF TGCAGTGCTACAGATCTCGCCGGGACAGGAGTTCCATACGAGCAGTACTTC
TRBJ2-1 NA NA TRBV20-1 CSAWGTSGTYEQFF TGCAGTGCCTGGGGGACATCAGGAACCTACGAGCAGTTCTTC
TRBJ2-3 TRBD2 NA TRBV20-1 CSGAHSGGATDTQYF TGCAGTGGGGCCCATTCCGGGGGGGCCACAGATACGCAGTATTTT
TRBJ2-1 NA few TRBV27 CALGPNVPSRGVTWYEQFF TGTGCCCTCGGGCCCAATGTTCCCTCGAGGGGGGTCACGTGGTATGAGCAGTTCTTC
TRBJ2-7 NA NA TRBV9 CASSPQGRLALLDEQYF TGTGCCAGCAGCCCCCAGGGCCGGCTAGCGCTGCTCGACGAGCAGTACTTC
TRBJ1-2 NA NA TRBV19 CASSIRGITNYGYTF TGTGCCAGTAGTATCCGGGGGATTACTAACTATGGCTACACCTTC
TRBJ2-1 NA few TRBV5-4 CASSKDSGPYNEQFF TGTGCCAGCAGCAAGGACAGTGGCCCCTACAATGAGCAGTTCTTC
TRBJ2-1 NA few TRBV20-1 CSASGRAHLYSEQFF TGCAGTGCTAGTGGGAGAGCTCATTTGTATAGTGAGCAGTTCTTC
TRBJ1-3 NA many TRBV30 CAWSPPTPHNTIYF TGTGCCTGGAGCCCCCCCACTCCACACAACACCATATATTTT
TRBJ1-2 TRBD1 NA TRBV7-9 CASSATMTGANYGYTF TGTGCCAGCAGCGCCACAATGACAGGGGCTAACTATGGCTACACCTTC
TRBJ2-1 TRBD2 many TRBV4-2 CASSQEGLAGTYNEQFF TGTGCCAGCAGCCAAGAAGGACTAGCGGGAACCTACAATGAGCAGTTCTTC
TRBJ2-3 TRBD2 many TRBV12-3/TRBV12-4 CASGATSGRTDTQYF TGTGCCAGCGGTGCGACTAGCGGACGCACAGATACGCAGTATTTT
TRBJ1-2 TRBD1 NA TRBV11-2 CASSLGQGKGVGGYTF TGTGCCAGCAGCTTGGGACAGGGGAAGGGAGTGGGTGGCTACACCTTC
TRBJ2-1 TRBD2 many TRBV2 CALRGSGGYNEQFF TGTGCCCTAAGGGGTAGCGGGGGATACAATGAGCAGTTCTTC
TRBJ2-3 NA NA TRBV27 CASSLYRYTDTQYF TGTGCCAGCAGTTTATACAGGTACACAGATACGCAGTATTTT
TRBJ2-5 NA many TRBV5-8 CASSLAKNIGTQYF TGTGCCAGCAGCTTGGCGAAGAATATTGGGACCCAGTACTTC
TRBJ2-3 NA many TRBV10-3 CAIRGAGNTDTQYF TGTGCCATCAGAGGCGCGGGGAACACAGATACGCAGTATTTT
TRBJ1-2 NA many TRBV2 CATVAETNYGYTF TGTGCCACCGTGGCAGAAACTAACTATGGCTACACCTTC
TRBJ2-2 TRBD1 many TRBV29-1 CSVKSRDRPTGELFF TGCAGCGTCAAATCCCGGGACAGGCCCACCGGGGAGCTGTTTTTT
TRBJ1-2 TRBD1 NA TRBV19 CASSIISFRDSFFDSGYTF TGTGCCAGTAGTATAATATCGTTCCGGGACAGTTTCTTCGATTCCGGCTACACCTTC
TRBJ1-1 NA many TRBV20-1 CSARETNTEAFF TGCAGTGCTAGAGAGACTAACACTGAAGCTTTCTTT